Reported below is one TCR beta chain. Its antigen is unidentified. In TCRdb, the 5' RACE reads were re-called with MiXCR into one record per CDR3 protein. The profile shows about 340,000 distinct CDR3 sequences, about an eighth of them singletons. CDR1 SQVTM and CDR2 ANQGSEA come from the germline V gene. The CDR3 length is 15 residues. V gave up 5 bases and J gave up 7 bases; unmatched junction bases: 5. The entry originates in a study of T cells after yellow fever vaccination. Study-level results: Only a minor proportion of clonotypes was detected across both CD4 and CD8 compartments.

The source material was CD4+ T cells sorted from PBMCs, sampled 15 days after the yellow fever booster vaccination. The receptor comes from a young man who received the YFV17D yellow fever vaccine. V is TRBV29-1 and J is TRBJ2-2; 15 positions match TRBD2. The CDR3 sequence: CSVQGLAGGSGELFF. The CDR3 DNA reads TGCAGCGTTCAGGGACTAGCGGGGGGAAGCGGGGAGCTGTTTTTT.